This T cell receptor (beta chain) was sequenced in a study of blood T cell repertoires in COVID-19. Study background: T cells, B-cell-depleted T cells, or PBMCs supplied cDNA or gDNA.

The CDR3 loop spans 14 amino acids. With 3 bases clipped from V and 10 bases from J, the junction kept 7 bases outside the gene matches. Germline loops: CDR1 KGHSH, CDR2 LQKENI. Assay used: immunoSEQ multiplex PCR; TCRdb lists only in-frame clones, some missing. The sample has fewer than 90,000 clones, approximately 87% seen once. V and J are TRBV18 and TRBJ1-4; 8 positions agree with TRBD1. Sequenced sample: peripheral blood. The sequence was collected from a man aged 80 or over in a cohort sampled during active COVID-19. CDR3: CASSPTGDRGKLFF. The CDR3 DNA reads TGTGCCAGCTCACCGACAGGGGATAGGGGAAAACTGTTTTTT.